This T cell receptor (beta chain) appears in the sequencing data of a study of CD8+CD57+ T cells in acquired aplastic anemia (dated by TCRdb to the late 2010s). At the level of the whole study: Extracted DNA from sorted CD4+ and CD8+ cells averaged around 2.9 ug, ranging from about 0.17 to 30 ug. A CD8+CD57+ expansion meant a frequency higher than the mean frequency seen in healthy subjects.

As to this clonotype: It has no known antigen specificity. This CDR3 is missing its conserved last phenylalanine or tryptophan, likely due to a read error.

Here is what the overall study found, with its caveats: Patients and healthy controls showed no significant difference in CD8+ Simpson's diversity (P=0.060). Roughly 29 CD8+ CDR3 sequences were found in both patients and controls but appeared to be highly expressed in patients and within the immunodominant clones of the patients.

Genomic DNA served as template for TCR beta VDJ combination and CDR3 sequence profiling. An Illumina HiSeq 2000 was used for TCR repertoire sequencing. In the paper's pipeline: TRBV/TRBJ rearrangement plots, CDR3 size and DJ length profiles, and Simpson's diversity index were used to assess repertoires. The most abundant DNA sequence in the deep sequencing data was defined as the immunodominant clone. CDR3 amino acid sequences were checked for sharing between subjects and were compared against published repertoires and the VDJdb database. The raw public reads went through TCRdb reprocessing: fastp at Q25, MiXCR clone calling, in-frame beta chains kept. Each entry merges the rows of one CDR3 protein and shows their most common DNA and genes. TCRdb's processing, not the authors' own work, is the source of the V and J calls. This sample lists over 150,000 distinct CDR3 sequences; about 64% were detected once. About 50% of the sample comes from the top ten.

Patients chosen for sequencing had shown expansion of CD8+CD57+ cells by flow cytometry. All patients had severe acquired aplastic anemia diagnosed by International Study of Aplastic Anemia and Agranulocytosis and Camitta criteria. No patient had received any therapy when blood was sampled. In the study, sorted CD4+ and CD8+ blood T cells from patients with severe aplastic anemia and from healthy subjects underwent deep sequencing of TCR repertoires. Patients were enrolled under clinicaltrials.gov protocols 00001620, 01623167, 00001397, 00071045, 00081523 and 00961064 in the USA. Ficoll-Paque density gradient centrifugation was used to isolate peripheral blood mononuclear cells. Before DNA extraction, CD4+ and CD8+ T cells were sorted with FACS or magnetic beads. This clonotype was sampled from a human donor with aplastic anemia. Sample: sorted CD4+, CD8+, or CD8+CD57+ T cells (not recorded which) from PBMCs.

The CDR3 reads as follows: CSARSRTQPQHS. The nucleotides read TGCAGTGCTAGAAGCAGGACTCAGCCCCAGCATTCT. The chain is encoded by TRBV20-1 joined to TRBJ1-5; the D segment cannot be called with confidence. Termini included, the CDR3 measures 12 amino acids. Only the CDR3 part of the read is kept: 36 bases, read in frame from the first base. Trimming takes 2 bases from V and 6 bases from J, and the germline ends sit 8 bases apart. CDR1 and CDR2, looked up from the germline V gene (reference sequence), are DFQATT and SNEGSKA.